Below are 4 T cell receptor beta chains sequenced from a single sample in a study of chemoradiotherapy in HPV16-positive cancers. The table came from immunoSEQ multiplex PCR; TCRdb's copy has only in-frame clones and leaves some out. The sample has under 40,000 clones, about 89% seen once. Specimen: blood, collected from a patient who underwent chemoradiotherapy. The receptor source for this set is a human donor with HPV-associated anogenital cancer.

The chain employs TRBV7-2 and TRBJ2-2; 8 bases line up with TRBD2. Per germline, CDR1 SGHTA and CDR2 FQGNSA. The CDR3 has 15 amino acids. Trimming cost V 3 bases and J 4 bases; bases outside gene matches: 4. The CDR3 spells CASSFRRGATGELFF. Written as DNA, the CDR3 is TGTGCCAGCAGCTTTCGGCGGGGGGCCACCGGGGAGCTGTTTTTT.

The table lists this clone with a count of one. The CDR3 reads CASSQASRTGEGHNEQFF. In DNA form, the CDR3 reads TGCGCCAGCAGCCAAGCTTCCCGGACAGGAGAAGGCCACAATGAGCAGTTCTTC. This sequence joins TRBV4-1 and TRBJ2-1; 7 bases are a match to TRBD1. Germline loops: CDR1 MGHRA, CDR2 YSYEKL. With V trimmed by 1 base and J by 5 bases, 14 bases remained unmatched. This CDR3 spans 18 amino acids.

The chain recombines TRBV7-6 with TRBJ1-2; D is perhaps TRBD1 (6 bases). V lost 3 bases, J lost 8 bases, and 10 bases lay in between. The CDR3 consists of 12 residues. In germline, CDR1 is SGHVS, CDR2 FNYEAQ. CDR3 nucleotide sequence: TGTGCCAGCAGCTTGTCAGGGGACGGCTACACCTTC. This translates into CASSLSGDGYTF.

Of note for this clone: A read error may account for a junction end that differs from germline. The V gene is TRBV7-9, the J gene TRBJ2-5; D gene uncertain. The CDR3 loop spans 11 amino acids. Germline CDR1 is SEHNR and CDR2 is FQNEAQ (reference sequence). CDR3 loop: CASSLKETPYF. CDR3 nucleotides: TGTGCCAGCAGCTTAAAGGAGACCCCGTACTTC.